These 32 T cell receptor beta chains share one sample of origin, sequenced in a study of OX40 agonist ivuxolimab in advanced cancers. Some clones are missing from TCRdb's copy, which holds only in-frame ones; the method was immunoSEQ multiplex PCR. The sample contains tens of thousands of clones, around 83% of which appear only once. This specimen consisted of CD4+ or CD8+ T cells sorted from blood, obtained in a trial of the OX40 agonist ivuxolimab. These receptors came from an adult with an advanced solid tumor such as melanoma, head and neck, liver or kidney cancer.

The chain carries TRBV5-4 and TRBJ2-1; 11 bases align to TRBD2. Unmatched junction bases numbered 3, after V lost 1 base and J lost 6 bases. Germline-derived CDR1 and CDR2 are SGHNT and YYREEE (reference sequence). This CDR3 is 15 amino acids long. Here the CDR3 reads CASSLPGLAVNEQFF. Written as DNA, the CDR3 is TGTGCCAGCAGCTTGCCGGGACTAGCGGTCAATGAGCAGTTCTTC.

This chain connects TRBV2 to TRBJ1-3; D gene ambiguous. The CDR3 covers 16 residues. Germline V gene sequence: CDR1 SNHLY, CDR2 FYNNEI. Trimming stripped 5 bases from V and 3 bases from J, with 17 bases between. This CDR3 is CASSNNRQVYGNTIYF. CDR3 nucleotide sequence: TGTGCCAGCAGTAATAATCGTCAGGTCTATGGAAACACCATATATTTT.

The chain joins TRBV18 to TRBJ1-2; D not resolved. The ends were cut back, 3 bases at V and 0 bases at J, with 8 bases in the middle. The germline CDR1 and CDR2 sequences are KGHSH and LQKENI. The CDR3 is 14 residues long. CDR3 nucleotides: TGTGCCAGCTCACCCACTGAGGCTAACTATGGCTACACCTTC. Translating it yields CASSPTEANYGYTF.

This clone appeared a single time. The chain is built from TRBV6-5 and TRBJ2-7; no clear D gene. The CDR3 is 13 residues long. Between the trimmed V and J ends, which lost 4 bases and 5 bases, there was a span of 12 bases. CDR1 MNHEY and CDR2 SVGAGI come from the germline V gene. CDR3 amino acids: CASSSPRHNEQYF. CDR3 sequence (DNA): TGTGCCAGCAGTTCGCCCCGCCACAACGAGCAGTACTTC.

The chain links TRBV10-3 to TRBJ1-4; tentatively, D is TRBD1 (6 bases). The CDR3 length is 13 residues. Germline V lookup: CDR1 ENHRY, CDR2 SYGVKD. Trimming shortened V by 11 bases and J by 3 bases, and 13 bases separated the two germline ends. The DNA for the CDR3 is TGTGCCTCGCACAGGGCTCCTAATGAAAAACTGTTTTTT. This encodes CASHRAPNEKLFF.

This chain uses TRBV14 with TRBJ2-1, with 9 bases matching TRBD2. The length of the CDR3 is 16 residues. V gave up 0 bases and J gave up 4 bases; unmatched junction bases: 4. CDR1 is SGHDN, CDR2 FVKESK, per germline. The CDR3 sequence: CASSQDLGLAYNEQFF. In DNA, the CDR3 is TGTGCCAGCAGCCAAGATCTGGGACTAGCATACAATGAGCAGTTCTTC.

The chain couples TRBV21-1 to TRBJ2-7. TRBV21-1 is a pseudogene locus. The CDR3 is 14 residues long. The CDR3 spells CASSRQGYIYEQYF. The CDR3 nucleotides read TGTGCCAGCAGCAGACAAGGGTATATCTACGAGCAGTACTTC.

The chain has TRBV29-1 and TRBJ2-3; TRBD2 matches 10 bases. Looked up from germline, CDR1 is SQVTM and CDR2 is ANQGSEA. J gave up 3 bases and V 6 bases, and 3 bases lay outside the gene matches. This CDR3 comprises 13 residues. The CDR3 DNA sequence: TGCAGCGTGAGCGGGGGGGGAACAGATACGCAGTATTTT. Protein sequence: CSVSGGGTDTQYF.

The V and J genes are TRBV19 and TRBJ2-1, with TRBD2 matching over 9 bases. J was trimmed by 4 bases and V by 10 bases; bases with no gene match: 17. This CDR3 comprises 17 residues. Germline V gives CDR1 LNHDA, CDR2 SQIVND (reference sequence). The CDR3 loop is CATVGDSGRYVYNEQFF. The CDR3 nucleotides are TGTGCCACGGTCGGGGATAGCGGGAGATATGTGTACAATGAGCAGTTCTTC.

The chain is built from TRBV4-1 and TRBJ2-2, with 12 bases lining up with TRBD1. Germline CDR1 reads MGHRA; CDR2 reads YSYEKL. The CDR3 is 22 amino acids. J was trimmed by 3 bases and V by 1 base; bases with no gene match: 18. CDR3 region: CASSQVFPHRRDRGPHTGELFF. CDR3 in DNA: TGCGCCAGCAGCCAAGTTTTTCCTCATCGAAGGGACAGGGGGCCCCACACCGGGGAGCTGTTTTTT.

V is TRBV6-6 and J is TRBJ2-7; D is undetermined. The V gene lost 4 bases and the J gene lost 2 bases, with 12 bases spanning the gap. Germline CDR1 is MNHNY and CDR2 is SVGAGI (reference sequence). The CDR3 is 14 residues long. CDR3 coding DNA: TGTGCCAGCAGTTTAGACCGTGCGACCTACGAGCAGTACTTC. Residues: CASSLDRATYEQYF.

CDR3 coding DNA: TGCGCCAGCAGCTTAACAGGGGTTCAAGGAGATACGCAGTATTTT. Translated, it gives CASSLTGVQGDTQYF. The chain has TRBV5-1 and TRBJ2-3, with 7 bases lining up with TRBD1. With V trimmed by 2 bases and J by 5 bases, 8 bases remained unmatched. CDR3 size: 15 residues. CDR1 is SGHRS, CDR2 YFSETQ, per germline. The variable domain in full, with the rest retrieved from reference TRBV5-1 and TRBJ2-3, is KAGVTQTPRYLIKTRGQQVTLSCSPISGHRSVSWYQQTPGQGLQFLFEYFSETQRNKGNFPGRFSGRQFSNSRSEMNVSTLELGDSALYLCASSLTGVQGDTQYFGPGTRLTVL.

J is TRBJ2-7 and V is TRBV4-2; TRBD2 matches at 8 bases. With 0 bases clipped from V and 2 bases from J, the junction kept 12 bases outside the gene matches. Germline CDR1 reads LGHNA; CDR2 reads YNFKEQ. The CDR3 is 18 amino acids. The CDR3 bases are TGTGCCAGCAGCCAAGATCTACTGGCGGGAGGCTCGACCTACGAGCAGTACTTC. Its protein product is CASSQDLLAGGSTYEQYF.

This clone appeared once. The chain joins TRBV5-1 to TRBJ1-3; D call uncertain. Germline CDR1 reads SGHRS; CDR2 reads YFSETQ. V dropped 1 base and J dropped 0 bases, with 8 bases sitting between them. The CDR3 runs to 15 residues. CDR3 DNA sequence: TGCGCCAGCAGCTTGACGGCCATCTCTGGAAACACCATATATTTT. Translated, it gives CASSLTAISGNTIYF.

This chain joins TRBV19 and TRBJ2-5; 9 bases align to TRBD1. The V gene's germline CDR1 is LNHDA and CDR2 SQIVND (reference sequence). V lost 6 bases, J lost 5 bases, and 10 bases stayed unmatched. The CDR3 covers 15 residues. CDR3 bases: TGTGCCAGTAGGGACAGGGGTCTCACAGGGGAGACCCAGTACTTC. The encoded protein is CASRDRGLTGETQYF.

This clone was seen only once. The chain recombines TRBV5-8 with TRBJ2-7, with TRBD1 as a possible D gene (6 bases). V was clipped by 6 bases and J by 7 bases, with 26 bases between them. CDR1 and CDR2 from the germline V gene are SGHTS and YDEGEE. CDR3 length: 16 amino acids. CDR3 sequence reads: CASTRPWGQISREQYF. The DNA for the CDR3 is TGTGCCAGCACCAGGCCGTGGGGGCAGATAAGTCGAGAGCAGTACTTC. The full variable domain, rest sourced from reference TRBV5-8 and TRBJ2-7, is EAGVTQSPTHLIKTRGQQATLRCSPISGHTSVYWYQQALGLGLQFLLWYDEGEERNRGNFPPRFSGRQFPNYSSELNVNALELEDSALYLCASTRPWGQISREQYFGPGTRLTVT.

The CDR3 loop is CASSTTGGGPYGYTF. The DNA for the CDR3 is TGCGCCAGCAGCACGACAGGGGGCGGGCCCTATGGCTACACCTTC. J is TRBJ1-2 and V is TRBV5-1; TRBD1 matches 10 bases. CDR1 is SGHRS, CDR2 YFSETQ, per germline. Trimming cost V 4 bases and J 4 bases; bases outside gene matches: 7. The CDR3 totals 15 residues.

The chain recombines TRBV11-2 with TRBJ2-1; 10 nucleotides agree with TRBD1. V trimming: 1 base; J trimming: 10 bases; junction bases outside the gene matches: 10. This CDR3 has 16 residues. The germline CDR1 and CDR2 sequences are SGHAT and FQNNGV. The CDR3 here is CASSLGPGTGDGEQFF. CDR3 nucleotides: TGTGCCAGCAGCTTAGGTCCTGGGACAGGGGACGGGGAGCAGTTCTTC.

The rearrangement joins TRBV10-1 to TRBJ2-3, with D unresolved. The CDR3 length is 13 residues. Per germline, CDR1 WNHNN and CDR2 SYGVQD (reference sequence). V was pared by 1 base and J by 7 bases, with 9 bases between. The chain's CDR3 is CASSEWVENTQYF. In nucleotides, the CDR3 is TGCGCCAGCAGTGAGTGGGTGGAGAATACGCAGTATTTT.

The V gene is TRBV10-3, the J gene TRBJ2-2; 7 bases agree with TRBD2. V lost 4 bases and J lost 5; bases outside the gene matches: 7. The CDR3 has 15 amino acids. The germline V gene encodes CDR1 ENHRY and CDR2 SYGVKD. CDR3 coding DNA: TGTGCCATCAGTGCCCGCGGGAGTAATACCGGGGAGCTGTTTTTT. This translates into CAISARGSNTGELFF.

The CDR3 sequence: CASSYETGVNEKLFF. The CDR3, as DNA: TGTGCCAGCAGCTACGAGACAGGGGTTAATGAAAAACTGTTTTTT. The chain joins TRBV7-9 to TRBJ1-4; TRBD1 matches at 8 bases. This CDR3 has 15 amino acids. From germline, CDR1 is SEHNR and CDR2 FQNEAQ (reference sequence). J gave up 4 bases and V 4 bases, and 5 bases lay outside the gene matches. Complete variable domain (other parts from reference TRBV7-9 and TRBJ1-4): DTGVSQNPRHKITKRGQNVTFRCDPISEHNRLYWYRQTLGQGPEFLTYFQNEAQLEKSRLLSDRFSAERPKGSFSTLEIQRTEQGDSAMYLCASSYETGVNEKLFFGSGTQLSVL.

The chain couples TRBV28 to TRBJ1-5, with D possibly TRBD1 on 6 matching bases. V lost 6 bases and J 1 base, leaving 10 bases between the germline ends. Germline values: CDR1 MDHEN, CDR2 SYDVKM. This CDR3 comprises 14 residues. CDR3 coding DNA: TGTGCCAGCAGCACCGGACAGAGCAATCAGCCCCAGCATTTT. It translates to CASSTGQSNQPQHF.

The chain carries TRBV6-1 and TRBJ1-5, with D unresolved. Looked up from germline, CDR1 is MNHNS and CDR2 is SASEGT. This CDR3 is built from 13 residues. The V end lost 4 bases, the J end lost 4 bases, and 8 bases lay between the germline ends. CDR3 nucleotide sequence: TGTGCCAGCAGTGGCTACAGAAATCAGCCCCAGCATTTT. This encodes CASSGYRNQPQHF.

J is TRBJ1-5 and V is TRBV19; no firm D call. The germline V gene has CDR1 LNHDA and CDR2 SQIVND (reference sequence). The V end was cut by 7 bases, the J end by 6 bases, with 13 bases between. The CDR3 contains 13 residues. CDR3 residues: CASNRGFGQPQHF. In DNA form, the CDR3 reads TGTGCCAGTAATCGGGGATTTGGTCAGCCCCAGCATTTT.

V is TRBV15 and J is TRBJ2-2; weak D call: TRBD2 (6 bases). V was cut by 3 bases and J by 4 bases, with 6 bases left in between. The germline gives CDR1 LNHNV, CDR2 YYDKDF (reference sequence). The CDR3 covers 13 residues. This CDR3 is CATSRGGTGELFF. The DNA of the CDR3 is TGTGCCACCAGCAGGGGGGGCACCGGGGAGCTGTTTTTT.

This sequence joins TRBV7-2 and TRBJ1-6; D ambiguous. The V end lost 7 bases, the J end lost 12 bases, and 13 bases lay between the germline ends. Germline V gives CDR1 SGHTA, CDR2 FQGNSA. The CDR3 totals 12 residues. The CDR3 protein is CASTALSQPLHF. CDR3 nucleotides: TGTGCCAGCACGGCCCTGAGCCAACCCCTCCACTTT.

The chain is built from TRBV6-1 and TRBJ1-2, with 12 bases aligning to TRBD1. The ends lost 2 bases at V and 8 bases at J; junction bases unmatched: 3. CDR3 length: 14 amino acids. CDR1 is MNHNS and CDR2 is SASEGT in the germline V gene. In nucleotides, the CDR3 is TGTGCCAGCAGTGAAAGGGACAGGGGGCTCGGCTACACCTTC. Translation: CASSERDRGLGYTF.

The DNA of the CDR3 is TGTGCCAGCAGTTTACCCCCGCGGGGGGCGCGGGGCTACACCTTC. Translation: CASSLPPRGARGYTF. The chain carries TRBV28 and TRBJ1-2, with a tentative D call TRBD1 (6 bases). The germline V gene has CDR1 MDHEN and CDR2 SYDVKM. This CDR3 region has 15 residues. Deletions cut 2 bases from V and 8 bases from J, with 18 bases between.

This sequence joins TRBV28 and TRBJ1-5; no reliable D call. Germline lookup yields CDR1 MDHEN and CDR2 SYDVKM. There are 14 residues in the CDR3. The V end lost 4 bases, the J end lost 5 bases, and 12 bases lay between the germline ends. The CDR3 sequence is CASSSQGSDQPQHF. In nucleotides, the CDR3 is TGTGCCAGCAGTTCTCAAGGGAGCGATCAGCCCCAGCATTTT.

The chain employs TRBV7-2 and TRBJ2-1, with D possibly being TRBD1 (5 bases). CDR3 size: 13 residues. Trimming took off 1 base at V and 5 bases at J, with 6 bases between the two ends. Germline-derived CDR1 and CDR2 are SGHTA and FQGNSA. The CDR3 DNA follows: TGTGCCAGCAGCTTAGGCAGGGACAATGAGCAGTTCTTC. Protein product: CASSLGRDNEQFF.

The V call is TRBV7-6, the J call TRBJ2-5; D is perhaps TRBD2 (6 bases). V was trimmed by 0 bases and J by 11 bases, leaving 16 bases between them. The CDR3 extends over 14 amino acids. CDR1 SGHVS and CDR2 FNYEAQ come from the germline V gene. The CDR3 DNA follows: TGTGCCAGCAGCTTAGCCCCTCGATTTCGGGAGCAGTACTTC. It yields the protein CASSLAPRFREQYF.

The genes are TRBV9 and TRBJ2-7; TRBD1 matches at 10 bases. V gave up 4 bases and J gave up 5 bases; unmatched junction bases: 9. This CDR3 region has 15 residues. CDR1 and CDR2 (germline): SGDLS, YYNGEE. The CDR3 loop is CASSRTGTGVNEQYF. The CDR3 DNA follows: TGTGCCAGCAGCAGAACCGGGACAGGGGTGAACGAGCAGTACTTC.